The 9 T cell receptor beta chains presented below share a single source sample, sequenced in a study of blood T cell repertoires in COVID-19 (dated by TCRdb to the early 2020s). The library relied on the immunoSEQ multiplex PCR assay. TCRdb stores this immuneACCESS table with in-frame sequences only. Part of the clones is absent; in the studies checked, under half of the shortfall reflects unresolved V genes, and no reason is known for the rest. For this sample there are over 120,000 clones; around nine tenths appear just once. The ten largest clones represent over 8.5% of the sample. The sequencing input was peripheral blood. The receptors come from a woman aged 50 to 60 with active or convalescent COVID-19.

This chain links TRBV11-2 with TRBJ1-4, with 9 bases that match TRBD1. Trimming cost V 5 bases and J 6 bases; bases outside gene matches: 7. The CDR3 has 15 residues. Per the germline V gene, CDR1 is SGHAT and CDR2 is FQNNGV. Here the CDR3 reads CASSATQGAYEKLFF. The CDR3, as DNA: TGTGCCAGCAGCGCAACACAGGGGGCTTATGAAAAACTGTTTTTT.

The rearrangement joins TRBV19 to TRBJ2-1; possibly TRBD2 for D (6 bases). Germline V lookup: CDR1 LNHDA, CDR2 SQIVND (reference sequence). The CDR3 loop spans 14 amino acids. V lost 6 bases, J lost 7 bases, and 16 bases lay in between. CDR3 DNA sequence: TGTGCCAGTAGCTGGTCTTCGGAGGGGAATGAGCAGTTCTTC. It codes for CASSWSSEGNEQFF. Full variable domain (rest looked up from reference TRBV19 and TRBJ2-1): DGGITQSPKYLFRKEGQNVTLSCEQNLNHDAMYWYRQDPGQGLRLIYYSQIVNDFQKGDIAEGYSVSREKKESFPLTVTSAQKNPTAFYLCASSWSSEGNEQFFGPGTRLTVL.

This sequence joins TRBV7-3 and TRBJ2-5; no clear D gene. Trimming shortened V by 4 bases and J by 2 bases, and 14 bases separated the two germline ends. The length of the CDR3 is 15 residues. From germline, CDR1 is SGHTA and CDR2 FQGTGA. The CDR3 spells CASSSQQLGQETQYF. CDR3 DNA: TGTGCCAGCAGCTCACAGCAATTAGGTCAAGAGACCCAGTACTTC.

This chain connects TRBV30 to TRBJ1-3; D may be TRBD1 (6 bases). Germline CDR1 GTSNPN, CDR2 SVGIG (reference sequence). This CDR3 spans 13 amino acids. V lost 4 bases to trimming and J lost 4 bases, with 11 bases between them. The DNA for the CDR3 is TGTGCCTGGAACAGGGAATCGGGAAACACCATATATTTT. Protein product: CAWNRESGNTIYF.

The CDR3 sequence is CASSHKGGSTDTQYF. The DNA of the CDR3 is TGTGCCAGCAGCCACAAGGGGGGGAGCACAGATACGCAGTATTTT. V gene TRBV4-2 combines with J gene TRBJ2-3, with D tentatively TRBD2 (7 bases). From germline, CDR1 is LGHNA and CDR2 YNFKEQ. The CDR3 is 15 residues long. V was shortened by 3 bases and J by 0 bases, with 10 bases between the two germline ends.

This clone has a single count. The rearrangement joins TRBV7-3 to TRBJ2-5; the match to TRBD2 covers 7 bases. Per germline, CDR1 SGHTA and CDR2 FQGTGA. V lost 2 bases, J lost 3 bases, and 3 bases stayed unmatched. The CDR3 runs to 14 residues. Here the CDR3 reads CASSLWGGKETQYF. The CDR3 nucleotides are TGTGCCAGCAGCTTATGGGGGGGTAAAGAGACCCAGTACTTC.

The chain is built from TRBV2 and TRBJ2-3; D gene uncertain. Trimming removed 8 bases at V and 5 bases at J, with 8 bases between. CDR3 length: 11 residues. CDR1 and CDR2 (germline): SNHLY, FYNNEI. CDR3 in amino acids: CASGRRDTQYF. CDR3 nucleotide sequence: TGTGCCAGCGGTAGAAGAGATACGCAGTATTTT. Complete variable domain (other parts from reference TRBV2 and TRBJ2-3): EPEVTQTPSHQVTQMGQEVILRCVPISNHLYFYWYRQILGQKVEFLVSFYNNEISEKSEIFDDQFSVERPDGSNFTLKIRSTKLEDSAMYFCASGRRDTQYFGPGTRLTVL.

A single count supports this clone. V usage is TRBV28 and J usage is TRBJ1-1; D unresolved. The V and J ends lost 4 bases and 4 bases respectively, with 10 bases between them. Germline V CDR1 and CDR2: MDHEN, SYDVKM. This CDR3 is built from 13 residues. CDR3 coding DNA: TGTGCCAGCAGTTCCCGCTTTAGCACTGAAGCTTTCTTT. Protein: CASSSRFSTEAFF.

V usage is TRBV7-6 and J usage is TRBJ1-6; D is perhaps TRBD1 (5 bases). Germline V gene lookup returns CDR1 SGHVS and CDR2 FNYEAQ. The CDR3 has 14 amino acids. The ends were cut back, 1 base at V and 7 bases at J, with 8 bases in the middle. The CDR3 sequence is CASSLDRLNSPLHF. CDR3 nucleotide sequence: TGTGCCAGCAGCTTAGACAGGTTAAATTCACCCCTCCACTTT. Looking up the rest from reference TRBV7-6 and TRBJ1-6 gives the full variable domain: GAGVSQSPRYKVTKRGQDVALRCDPISGHVSLYWYRQALGQGPEFLTYFNYEAQQDKSGLPNDRFSAERPEGSISTLTIQRTEQRDSAMYRCASSLDRLNSPLHFGNGTRLTVT.